This TCR beta chain is drawn from a study of shared clonotypes between healthy human individuals. Assay: immunoSEQ multiplex PCR; the TCRdb copy retains only in-frame clones and omits some. In the table there are about 770,000 clones, around 70% of which are singletons. The V and J ends lost 2 bases and 8 bases respectively, with 6 bases between them. CDR1 is SQVTM, CDR2 ANQGSEA, per germline. The CDR3 is 10 residues long. The investigators split CD4+ cells into a CD45RA+ naive subset and a CD45RA-negative memory subset. Sequencing was carried out using memory CD4+ T cells sorted from blood. Subset: CD45RA-negative fraction. The chain combines TRBV29-1 with TRBJ1-2, with D perhaps matching TRBD1 (6 bases). The clonotype was recovered from a woman aged 25-40 years in good health. The CDR3 loop is CSVETGGYTF. Written as DNA, the CDR3 is TGCAGCGTTGAAACAGGGGGCTACACCTTC.